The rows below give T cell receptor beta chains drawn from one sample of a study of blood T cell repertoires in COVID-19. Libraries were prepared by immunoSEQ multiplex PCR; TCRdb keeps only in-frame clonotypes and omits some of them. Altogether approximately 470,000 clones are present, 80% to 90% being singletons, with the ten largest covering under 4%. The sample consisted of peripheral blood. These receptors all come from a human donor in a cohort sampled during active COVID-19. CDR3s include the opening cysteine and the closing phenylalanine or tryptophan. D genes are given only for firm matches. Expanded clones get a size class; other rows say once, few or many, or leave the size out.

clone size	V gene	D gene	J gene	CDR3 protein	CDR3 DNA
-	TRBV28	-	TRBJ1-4	CASSRVSTLEKLFF	TGTGCCAGCAGTCGGGTCAGTACCCTAGAAAAACTGTTTTTT
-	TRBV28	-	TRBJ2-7	CASSLLNYEQYF	TGTGCCAGCAGTTTATTAAACTACGAGCAGTACTTC
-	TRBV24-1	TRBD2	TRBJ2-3	CATSDPGRAGGPPDTQYF	TGTGCCACCAGTGATCCCGGTAGAGCGGGAGGGCCCCCAGATACGCAGTATTTT
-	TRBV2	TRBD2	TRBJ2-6	CASSWRTSGGLSGANVLTF	TGTGCCAGCAGCTGGAGGACTAGCGGGGGACTGTCTGGGGCCAACGTCCTGACTTTC
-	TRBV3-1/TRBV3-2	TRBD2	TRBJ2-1	CASSQSSGSDEQFF	TGTGCCAGCAGCCAGTCTAGCGGGAGTGATGAGCAGTTCTTC
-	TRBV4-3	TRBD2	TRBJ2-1	CASSQHASGIIQFF	TGCGCCAGCAGCCAGCATGCTAGCGGGATAATCCAGTTCTTC
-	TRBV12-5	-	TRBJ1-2	CASGFFSGDYGYTF	TGTGCTAGTGGTTTCTTCTCAGGGGACTATGGCTACACCTTC
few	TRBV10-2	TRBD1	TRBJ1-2	CASYTGQRDGYTF	TGCGCCAGCTACACGGGACAGAGGGATGGCTACACCTTC
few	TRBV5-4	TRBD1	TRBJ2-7	CASIKSPGTGGNEQYF	TGTGCCAGCATCAAATCTCCCGGGACAGGGGGGAACGAGCAGTACTTC
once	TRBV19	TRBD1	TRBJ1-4	CASRDRTGYSEKLFF	TGTGCCAGTAGGGACAGGACAGGGTACTCGGAAAAACTGTTTTTT
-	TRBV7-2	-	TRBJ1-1	CASSLITGNTEAFF	TGTGCCAGCAGCCTCATCACAGGGAACACTGAAGCTTTCTTT
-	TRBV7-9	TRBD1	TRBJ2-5	CASSSGQGAIETQYF	TGTGCCAGCAGCTCGGGACAGGGGGCAATAGAGACCCAGTACTTC
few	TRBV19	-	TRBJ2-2	CASSIRSGTGELFF	TGTGCCAGTAGTATTAGGTCGGGTACCGGGGAGCTGTTTTTT
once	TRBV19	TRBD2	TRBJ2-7	CASSTWGGRINEQYF	TGTGCCAGTAGTACCTGGGGCGGGAGGATAAACGAGCAGTACTTC
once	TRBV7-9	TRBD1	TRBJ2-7	CASSRSIGTGDHEQYF	TGTGCCAGCAGCCGATCAATAGGGACAGGGGACCACGAGCAGTACTTC
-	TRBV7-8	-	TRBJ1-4	CASSLVGGGQGEKLFF	TGTGCCAGCAGCTTAGTAGGAGGAGGTCAGGGGGAAAAACTGTTTTTT
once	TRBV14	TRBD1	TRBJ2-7	CASSGRQGGEEQYF	TGTGCCAGCAGCGGTCGACAGGGCGGAGAGGAGCAGTACTTC
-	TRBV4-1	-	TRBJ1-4	CASSQENWGEEKLFF	TGCGCCAGCAGCCAAGAAAACTGGGGAGAGGAAAAACTGTTTTTT
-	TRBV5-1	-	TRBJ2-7	CASSLASGAGTAYEQYF	TGCGCCAGCAGCTTGGCCTCAGGGGCGGGGACAGCCTACGAGCAGTACTTC
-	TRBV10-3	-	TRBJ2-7	CASTGVTSYEQYF	TGTGCCAGCACAGGCGTTACCTCCTACGAGCAGTACTTC
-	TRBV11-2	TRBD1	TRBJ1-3	CASTSLQGLSGNTIYF	TGTGCCAGCACCTCCTTACAGGGGCTCTCTGGAAACACCATATATTTT
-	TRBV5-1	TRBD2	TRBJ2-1	CASSPEAGRATYNEQFF	TGCGCCAGCAGCCCCGAGGCCGGGAGGGCCACCTACAATGAGCAGTTCTTC
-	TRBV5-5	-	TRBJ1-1	CASSFAFNTEAFF	TGTGCCAGCAGCTTTGCGTTTAACACTGAAGCTTTCTTT
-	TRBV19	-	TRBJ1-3	CASSIERISGNTIYF	TGTGCCAGTAGTATTGAGAGGATCTCTGGAAACACCATATATTTT
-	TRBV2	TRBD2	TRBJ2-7	CASRGTSGSYEQYF	TGTGCCAGCAGGGGGACTAGCGGGTCCTACGAGCAGTACTTC
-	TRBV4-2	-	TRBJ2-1	CASSQAQGPRYNEQFF	TGTGCCAGCAGCCAAGCCCAGGGCCCCCGCTACAATGAGCAGTTCTTC
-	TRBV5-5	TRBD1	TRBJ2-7	CASSLAGTGAGEQYF	TGTGCCAGCAGCTTGGCCGGGACAGGGGCAGGGGAGCAGTACTTC
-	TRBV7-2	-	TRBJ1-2	CASTLGGPGPYGYTF	TGTGCCAGCACCCTCGGGGGACCCGGCCCCTATGGCTACACCTTC
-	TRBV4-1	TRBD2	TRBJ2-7	CASSPGQGLAGTSTEQYF	TGCGCCAGCAGTCCTGGGCAAGGGCTAGCGGGAACATCGACGGAGCAGTACTTC
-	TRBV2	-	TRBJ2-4	CASTLQGSLAKNIQYF	TGTGCCAGCACCCTACAGGGTTCTTTAGCCAAAAACATTCAGTACTTC
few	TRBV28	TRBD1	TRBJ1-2	CASSNVPGQINYGYTF	TGTGCCAGCAGCAATGTGCCGGGACAGATTAACTATGGCTACACCTTC
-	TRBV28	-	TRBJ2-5	CASTSTREVETQYF	TGTGCCAGCACCTCTACTAGGGAGGTAGAGACCCAGTACTTC